This T cell receptor (beta chain) was identified in a study of blood T cell repertoires in COVID-19. As for this clone: Other DNA sequences of this sample code for an identical CDR3.

The CDR3 has 13 amino acids. Unmatched junction bases numbered 3, after V lost 3 bases and J lost 6 bases. Germline assignment: CDR1 KGHSH and CDR2 LQKENI. The method was immunoSEQ multiplex PCR; TCRdb's version includes in-frame clones alone and lacks a portion of them. Of about 240,000 clones in the sample, just under 85% are singletons; the top ten hold approximately 9.6%. The specimen sequenced was peripheral blood. The sequence was obtained from an elderly woman with acute or convalescent COVID-19. V is TRBV18 and J is TRBJ2-3, with 7 bases matching TRBD2. CDR3 sequence: CASSPGGLDTQYF. CDR3 DNA sequence: TGTGCCAGCTCACCCGGGGGGTTGGATACGCAGTATTTT.